Given below is one T cell receptor beta chain in context. Cohort assignment relied on participant-reported clinical history. Among Cohort 3 donors, those recovered had two negative PCRs, clearance, or symptom resolution. The entry originates in a study of blood T cell repertoires in COVID-19. Study information: Material from acute and convalescent COVID-19 was sourced from the United States, Italy and Spain.

V was pared by 5 bases and J by 9 bases, with 4 bases of the junction left unmatched. The CDR3 loop spans 12 amino acids. As handled by the study authors: Estimation of nucleated cell counts was performed using reference gene primer amplification. Measured with immunoSEQ multiplex PCR; TCRdb has only the in-frame clones, and not every one. Clone size and V and J calls were adopted from that table, with D and trimming inferred from the DNA. This table has 300,000 to 400,000 clones, 80% to 90% appearing once. Sequencing used PBMCs or T cells enriched from blood (not recorded which). V is TRBV12-3 or TRBV12-4 and J is TRBJ2-1; TRBD1 agrees at 7 bases. This receptor was taken from a man aged 18-30 years who had recovered from COVID-19. CDR3: CASSPDRVEQFF. In nucleotides, the CDR3 is TGTGCCAGCAGTCCTGACAGGGTTGAGCAGTTCTTC.